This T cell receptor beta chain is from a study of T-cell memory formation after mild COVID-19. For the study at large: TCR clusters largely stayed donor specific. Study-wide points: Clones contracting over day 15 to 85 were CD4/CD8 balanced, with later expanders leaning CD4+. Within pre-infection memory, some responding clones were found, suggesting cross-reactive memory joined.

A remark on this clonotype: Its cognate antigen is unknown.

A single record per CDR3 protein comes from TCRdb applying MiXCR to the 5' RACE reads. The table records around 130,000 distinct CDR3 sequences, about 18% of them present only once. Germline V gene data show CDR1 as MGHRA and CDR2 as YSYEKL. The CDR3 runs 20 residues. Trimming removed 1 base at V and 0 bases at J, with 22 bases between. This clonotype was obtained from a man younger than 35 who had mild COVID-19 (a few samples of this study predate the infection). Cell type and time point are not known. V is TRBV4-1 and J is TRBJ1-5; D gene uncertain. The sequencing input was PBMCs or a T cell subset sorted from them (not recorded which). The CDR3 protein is CASSQGTLAGPRYSNQPQHF. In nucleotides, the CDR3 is TGCGCCAGCAGCCAAGGAACCCTAGCCGGCCCACGGTATAGCAATCAGCCCCAGCATTTT.